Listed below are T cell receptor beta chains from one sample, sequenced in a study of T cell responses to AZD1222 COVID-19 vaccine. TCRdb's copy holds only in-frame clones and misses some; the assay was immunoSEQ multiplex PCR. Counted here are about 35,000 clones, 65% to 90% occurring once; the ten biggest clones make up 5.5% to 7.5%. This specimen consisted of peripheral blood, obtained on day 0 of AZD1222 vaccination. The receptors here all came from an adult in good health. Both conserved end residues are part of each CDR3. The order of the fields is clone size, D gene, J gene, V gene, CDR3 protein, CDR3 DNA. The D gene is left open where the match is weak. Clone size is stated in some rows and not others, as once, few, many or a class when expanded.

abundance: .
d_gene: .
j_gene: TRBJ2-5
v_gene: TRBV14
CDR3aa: CASSSNSQETQYF
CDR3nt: TGTGCCAGCAGCTCCAACAGCCAAGAGACCCAGTACTTC

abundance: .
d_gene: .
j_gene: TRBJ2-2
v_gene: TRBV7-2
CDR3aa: CASSFQGSGPTGELFF
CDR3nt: TGTGCCAGCAGCTTTCAAGGGAGCGGGCCCACCGGGGAGCTGTTTTTT

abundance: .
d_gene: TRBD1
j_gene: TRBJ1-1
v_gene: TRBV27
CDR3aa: CASSSEGQGLTEAFF
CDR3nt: TGTGCCAGCAGTTCGGAGGGACAGGGGTTGACTGAAGCTTTCTTT

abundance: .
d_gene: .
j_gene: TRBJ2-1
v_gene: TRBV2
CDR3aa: CAGRGDSYNEQFF
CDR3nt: TGTGCCGGACGCGGGGACTCCTACAATGAGCAGTTCTTC

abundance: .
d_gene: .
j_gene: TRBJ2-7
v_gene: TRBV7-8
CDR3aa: CASSLRGKLYEQYF
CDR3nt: TGTGCCAGCAGCTTAAGGGGAAAGCTCTACGAGCAGTACTTC

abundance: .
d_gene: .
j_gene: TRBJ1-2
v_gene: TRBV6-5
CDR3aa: CASSSYQGGRDYGYTF
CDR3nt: TGTGCCAGCAGTTCTTACCAAGGAGGCAGGGACTATGGCTACACCTTC

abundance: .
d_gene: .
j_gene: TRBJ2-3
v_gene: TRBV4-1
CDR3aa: CASSQEAAPGDTQYF
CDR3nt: TGCGCCAGCAGCCAAGAGGCGGCCCCGGGAGATACGCAGTATTTT

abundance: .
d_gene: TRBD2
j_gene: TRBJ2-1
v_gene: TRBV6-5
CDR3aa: CASSLSGGRGHEQFF
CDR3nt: TGTGCCAGCAGCCTTAGCGGGGGGAGGGGCCATGAGCAGTTCTTC

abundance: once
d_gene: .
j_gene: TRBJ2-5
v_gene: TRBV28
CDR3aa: CASSFPALETQYF
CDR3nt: TGTGCCAGCAGTTTTCCGGCCCTGGAGACCCAGTACTTC

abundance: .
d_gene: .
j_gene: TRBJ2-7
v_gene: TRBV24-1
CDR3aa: CATSAGREQYF
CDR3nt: TGTGCCACCAGTGCAGGGCGGGAGCAGTACTTC

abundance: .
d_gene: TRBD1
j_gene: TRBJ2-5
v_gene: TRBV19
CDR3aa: CASTSTGGTGARSQYF
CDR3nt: TGTGCCAGTACCTCTACCGGGGGGACAGGGGCCCGGTCCCAGTACTTC

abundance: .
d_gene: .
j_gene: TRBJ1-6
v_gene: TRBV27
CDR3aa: CASSLSSNSPLHF
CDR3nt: TGTGCCAGCAGTTTATCAAGTAATTCACCCCTCCACTTT

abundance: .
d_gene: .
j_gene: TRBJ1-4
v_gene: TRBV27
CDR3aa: CASSSTHAKGNEKLFF
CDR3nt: TGTGCCAGCAGTTCTACACATGCAAAGGGGAATGAAAAACTGTTTTTT

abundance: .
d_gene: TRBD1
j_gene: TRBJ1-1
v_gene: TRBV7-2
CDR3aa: CASSLFGGGGTEAFF
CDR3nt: TGTGCCAGCAGCTTATTCGGAGGGGGCGGCACTGAAGCTTTCTTT

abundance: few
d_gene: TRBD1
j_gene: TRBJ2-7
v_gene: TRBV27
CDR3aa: CASSLQGQGYEQYF
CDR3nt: TGTGCCAGCAGTTTACAGGGACAGGGCTACGAGCAGTACTTC

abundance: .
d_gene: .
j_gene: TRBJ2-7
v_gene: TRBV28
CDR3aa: CASSSPYEQYF
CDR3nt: TGTGCCAGCAGTTCTCCGTACGAGCAGTACTTC

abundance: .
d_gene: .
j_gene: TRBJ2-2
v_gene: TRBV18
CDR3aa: CASSPGSGNTGELFF
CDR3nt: TGTGCCAGCTCACCGGGAAGCGGGAACACCGGGGAGCTGTTTTTT

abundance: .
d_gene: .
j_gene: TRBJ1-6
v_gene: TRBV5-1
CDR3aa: CASSPGTVDSPLHF
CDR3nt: TGCGCCAGCAGCCCCGGGACTGTGGATTCACCCCTCCACTTT

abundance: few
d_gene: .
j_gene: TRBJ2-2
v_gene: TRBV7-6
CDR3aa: CASSTDGTGELFF
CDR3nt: TGTGCCAGCAGCACAGACGGGACCGGGGAGCTGTTTTTT

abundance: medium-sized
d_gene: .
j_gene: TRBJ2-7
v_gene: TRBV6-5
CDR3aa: CASGKGGYEQYF
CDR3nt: TGTGCCAGCGGCAAAGGGGGCTACGAGCAGTACTTC

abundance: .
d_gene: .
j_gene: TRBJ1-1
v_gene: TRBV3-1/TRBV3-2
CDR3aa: CASSHLCRNRNTEAFF
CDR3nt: TGTGCCAGCAGCCATCTGTGCCGGAACAGGAACACTGAAGCTTTCTTT

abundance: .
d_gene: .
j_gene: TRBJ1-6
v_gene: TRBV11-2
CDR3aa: CASSRTVNSPLHF
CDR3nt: TGTGCCAGCAGCAGGACAGTGAATTCACCCCTCCACTTT

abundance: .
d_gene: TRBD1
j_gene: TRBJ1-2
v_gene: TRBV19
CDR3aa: CASSYSRQGGYGYTF
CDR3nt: TGTGCCAGTAGTTACTCCAGACAGGGAGGCTATGGCTACACCTTC

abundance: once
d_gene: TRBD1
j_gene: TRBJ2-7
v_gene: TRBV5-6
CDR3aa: CASSLINDRGGNEQYF
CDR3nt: TGTGCCAGCAGCTTGATAAACGACAGGGGCGGCAACGAGCAGTACTTC

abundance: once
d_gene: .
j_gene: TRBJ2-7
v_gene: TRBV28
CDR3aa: CASSAWAGSGHEQYF
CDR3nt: TGTGCCAGCAGTGCCTGGGCGGGTAGTGGTCACGAGCAGTACTTC

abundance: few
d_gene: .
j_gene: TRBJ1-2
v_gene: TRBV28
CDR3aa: CASSSEGESRYGYTF
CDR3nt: TGTGCCAGCAGCTCCGAGGGGGAATCTCGGTATGGCTACACCTTC

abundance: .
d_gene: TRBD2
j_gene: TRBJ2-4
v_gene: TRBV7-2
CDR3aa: CASSLGGLAGAKNIQYF
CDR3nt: TGTGCCAGCAGCTTAGGGGGACTAGCGGGGGCCAAAAACATTCAGTACTTC

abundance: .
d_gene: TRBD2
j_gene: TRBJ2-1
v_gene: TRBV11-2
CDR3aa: CASSSGLAGAEQFF
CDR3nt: TGTGCCAGCAGCTCCGGACTAGCGGGTGCCGAGCAGTTCTTC

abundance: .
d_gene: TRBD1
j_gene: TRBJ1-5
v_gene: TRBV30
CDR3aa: CAWSTGVSNQPQHF
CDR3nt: TGTGCCTGGAGTACAGGGGTGAGCAATCAGCCCCAGCATTTT

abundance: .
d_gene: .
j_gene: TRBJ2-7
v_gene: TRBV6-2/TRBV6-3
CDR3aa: CASSYSDPFGTGPEQYF
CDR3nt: TGTGCCAGCAGTTACTCAGATCCTTTCGGCACAGGGCCCGAGCAGTACTTC

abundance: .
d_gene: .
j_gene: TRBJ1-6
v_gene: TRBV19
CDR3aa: CASSTVDSRSYNSPLHF
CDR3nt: TGTGCCAGTAGTACTGTGGACAGCCGCTCCTATAATTCACCCCTCCACTTT

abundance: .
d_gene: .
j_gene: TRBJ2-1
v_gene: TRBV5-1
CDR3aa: CASSLQLNNEQFF
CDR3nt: TGCGCCAGCAGCCTACAACTTAACAATGAGCAGTTCTTC

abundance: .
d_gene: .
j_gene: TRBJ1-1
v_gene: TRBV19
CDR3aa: CASSSRRGYEAFF
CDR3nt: TGTGCCAGTAGTTCCAGGCGGGGGTACGAAGCTTTCTTT

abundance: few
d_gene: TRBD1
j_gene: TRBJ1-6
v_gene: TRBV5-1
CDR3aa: CASSPGQGGSYNSPLHF
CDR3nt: TGCGCCAGCAGCCCGGGACAGGGTGGATCCTATAATTCACCCCTCCACTTT

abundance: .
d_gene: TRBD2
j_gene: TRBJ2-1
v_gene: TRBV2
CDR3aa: CASSGASSGGRQFF
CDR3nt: TGTGCCAGCAGTGGCGCTTCTAGCGGGGGGCGCCAGTTCTTC

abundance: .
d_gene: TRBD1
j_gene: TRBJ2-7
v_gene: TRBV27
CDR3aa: CASSFRGTGTSEQYF
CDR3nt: TGTGCCAGCAGTTTCCGTGGGACAGGGACCTCAGAGCAGTACTTC

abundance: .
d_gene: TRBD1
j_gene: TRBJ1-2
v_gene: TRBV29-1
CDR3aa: CSVATRQGLTF
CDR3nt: TGCAGCGTCGCTACCCGACAGGGACTCACCTTC

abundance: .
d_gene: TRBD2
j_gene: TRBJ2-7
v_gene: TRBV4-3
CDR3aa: CASSQDGGEGEQYF
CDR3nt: TGCGCCAGCAGCCAAGACGGAGGGGAGGGCGAGCAGTACTTC

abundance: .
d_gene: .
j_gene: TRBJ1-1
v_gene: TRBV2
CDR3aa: CARREGLNTEAFF
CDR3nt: TGTGCCAGGAGGGAGGGTTTGAACACTGAAGCTTTCTTT

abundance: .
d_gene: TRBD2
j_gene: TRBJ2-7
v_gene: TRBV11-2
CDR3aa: CASSFGLAGVNTYEQYF
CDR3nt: TGTGCCAGCAGTTTCGGACTAGCGGGTGTTAATACCTACGAGCAGTACTTC